A selection of T cell receptor beta chains follows, all from one sample in a study of blood T cell repertoires in COVID-19. Using immunoSEQ multiplex PCR, the repertoire was profiled, and TCRdb retains in-frame clones only, with some absent. The table has about 190,000 clones, around four fifths seen once. Specimen: peripheral blood. The receptors originated from a woman in her thirties or forties with acute or convalescent COVID-19. CDR3s include the opening cysteine and the closing phenylalanine or tryptophan. Fields, in order: V gene, D gene, clone size, J gene, CDR3 DNA, CDR3 protein. A D gene is named only where the DNA matches it firmly. Clone size is stated in some rows and not others, as once, few, many or a class when expanded.

>TRBV7-2|.|.|TRBJ2-7
TGTGCCAGCAGCTTGAGACAGATAAGCTCCTACGAGCAGTACTTC
CASSLRQISSYEQYF
>TRBV7-8|.|.|TRBJ1-1
TGTGCCAGCAGCTATAGCAGGGGTTCTGGAGCTTTCTTT
CASSYSRGSGAFF
>TRBV5-1|TRBD1|.|TRBJ1-1
TGCGCCAGCAGCGGGGGACAGTTCATGAACACTGAAGCTTTCTTT
CASSGGQFMNTEAFF
>TRBV5-1|.|once|TRBJ1-1
TGCGCCAGCAGCTTGGGGTTCCCAGGGGAGGGGACTGAAGCTTTCTTT
CASSLGFPGEGTEAFF
>TRBV4-1|.|.|TRBJ1-5
TGCGCCAGCAGCCAAGGTTTTAGGGGGAGAGGGAGCAATCAGCCCCAGCATTTT
CASSQGFRGRGSNQPQHF
>TRBV7-2|.|.|TRBJ2-3
TGTGCCAGCAGCCGGGGTTTCACAGATACGCAGTATTTT
CASSRGFTDTQYF
>TRBV5-1|TRBD2|.|TRBJ2-1
TGCGCCAGCAGCTTCGGCGGGGGTAATGAGCAGTTCTTC
CASSFGGGNEQFF
>TRBV19|.|.|TRBJ2-5
TGTGCCAGTAGTATAGATTATCGGGGAAGAGAGACCCAGTACTTC
CASSIDYRGRETQYF
>TRBV21-1|.|.|TRBJ1-2
TGTGCCAGCAGCAAAGCTTCCTGCCAGGAGGAGGGCTACACCTTC
CASSKASCQEEGYTF
>TRBV19|TRBD1|.|TRBJ2-7
TGTGCCACCGGGGACAGATCCTACGAGCAGTACTTC
CATGDRSYEQYF
>TRBV10-2|.|.|TRBJ1-2
TGCGCCAGCCGTCAGGTGACTCGAGGGGGCTACACCTTC
CASRQVTRGGYTF
>TRBV2|.|.|TRBJ2-6
TGTGCCAGCAGGGCTTCTTGGTTTGGGGCCAACGTCCTGACTTTC
CASRASWFGANVLTF
>TRBV29-1|TRBD1|.|TRBJ1-2
TGCAGCGTTGTAGAACAGGGGTTGAATGGCTACACCTTC
CSVVEQGLNGYTF
>TRBV27|TRBD2|.|TRBJ2-7
TGTGCCAGCAGTGGGATGGGTAGCGGGAGTGGGGAGCAGTACTTC
CASSGMGSGSGEQYF
>TRBV28|TRBD1|once|TRBJ1-3
TGTGCCAGCAGACTAAGGGGGCCCACTGGAAACACCATATATTTT
CASRLRGPTGNTIYF
>TRBV4-1|TRBD2|once|TRBJ2-1
TGCGCCAGCAGCCGCGGGGGGGCGGACAATGAGCAGTTCTTC
CASSRGGADNEQFF
>TRBV9|TRBD1|.|TRBJ1-1
TGTGCCAGCAGCGTAGGAGGGGGCAGTTACACTGAAGCTTTCTTT
CASSVGGGSYTEAFF
>TRBV7-2|.|.|TRBJ1-4
TGTGCCAGCAGCTACTCAGGCGTTTCTAATGAAAAACTGTTTTTT
CASSYSGVSNEKLFF
>TRBV7-9|TRBD2|once|TRBJ2-3
TGTGCCAGCAGCCTGCCCGTGTTGGTAGCGGGAGCATTAGATACGCAGTATTTT
CASSLPVLVAGALDTQYF
>TRBV4-1|.|.|TRBJ1-1
TGCGCCAGCAGCCAAGCCGGACGGGGTCCCCTTTCAGCTTTCTTT
CASSQAGRGPLSAFF
>TRBV7-9|TRBD2|.|TRBJ2-1
TGTGCCAGCAGCTACGTAGCGGGAGAGCTGGTTGAGCAGTTCTTC
CASSYVAGELVEQFF
>TRBV30|TRBD1|.|TRBJ2-1
TGTGCCTGGAGCCGAACCCCGGGACAGGGGGCAGGAGTATCCTACAATGAGCAGTTCTTC
CAWSRTPGQGAGVSYNEQFF
>TRBV27|TRBD1|.|TRBJ2-7
TGTGCCAGCAGTTCAACAGGGGACTACGAGCAGTACTTC
CASSSTGDYEQYF
>TRBV2|.|.|TRBJ2-7
TGTGCCAGCAGGAAGGAGGCCCACGAGCAGTACTTC
CASRKEAHEQYF
>TRBV7-8|TRBD1|.|TRBJ1-4
TGTGCCAGCAGCTCTCCATCCGGGACAGGGACCACAACTAATGAAAAACTGTTTTTT
CASSSPSGTGTTTNEKLFF
>TRBV27|.|.|TRBJ2-2
TGTGCCAGCATCCCCCGGGACCGCCAGTCCCGAGGGGGCACCGGGGAGCTGTTTTTT
CASIPRDRQSRGGTGELFF
>TRBV6-5|.|.|TRBJ2-1
TGTGCCAGCAAGGGGAGGCTACAAAACAATGAGCAGTTCTTC
CASKGRLQNNEQFF
>TRBV6-1|TRBD2|few|TRBJ2-6
TGTGCCAGCAGTGTGGTGGCGGCGGGGGAGCATGGGGCCAACGTCCTGACTTTC
CASSVVAAGEHGANVLTF
>TRBV2|.|.|TRBJ2-5
TGTGCCAGCAGTCCCACGGGGACTTACCAAGAGACCCAGTACTTC
CASSPTGTYQETQYF
>TRBV30|.|.|TRBJ1-4
TGTGCCTGGAGTGAGGGCTATGCGGGGGAAAAACTGTTTTTT
CAWSEGYAGEKLFF
>TRBV12-3/TRBV12-4|.|.|TRBJ1-4
TGTGCCAGCACCCTACAGGGAACTAAACTGTTTTTT
CASTLQGTKLFF
>TRBV19|TRBD2|.|TRBJ2-2
TGTGCCAGTACGGACAGAGGTGCGGGAGGGGACACCGGGGAGCTGTTTTTT
CASTDRGAGGDTGELFF
>TRBV9|.|.|TRBJ1-1
TGTGCCAGCAGCGTAGATCCTTCCGGAGGCACTGAAGCTTTCTTT
CASSVDPSGGTEAFF
>TRBV11-2|.|few|TRBJ1-1
TGTGCCAGCAACCTATTGGGGAGGACTGAAGCTTTCTTT
CASNLLGRTEAFF
>TRBV7-6|TRBD2|.|TRBJ2-3
TGTGCCAGCAGCTCCGGACTAGCGGGGCCCGGGGATACGCAGTATTTT
CASSSGLAGPGDTQYF
>TRBV5-8|.|.|TRBJ2-3
TGTGCCAGCAGCTTGTTGGCTTCCGATACGCAGTATTTT
CASSLLASDTQYF
>TRBV6-5|TRBD1|.|TRBJ2-7
TGTGCCAGCAGTTACCGAGGCGACAGGGGCTCCGAGCAGTACTTC
CASSYRGDRGSEQYF
>TRBV5-5|TRBD1|.|TRBJ1-4
TGTGCCAGCAGCCCGGGACAGGGTGGGAGGTTGGGCGAAAAACTGTTTTTT
CASSPGQGGRLGEKLFF
>TRBV7-9|TRBD1|.|TRBJ2-6
TGTGCCAGCAGCTTGGGGACAGGGGGCTCTGGGGCCAACGTCCTGACTTTC
CASSLGTGGSGANVLTF
>TRBV5-5|TRBD1|.|TRBJ2-7
TGTGCCAGCAGGACCGGGACAGGGGGCTTCTACGAGCAGTACTTC
CASRTGTGGFYEQYF
>TRBV12-5|TRBD2|.|TRBJ2-3
TGTGCTAGTGGTTTGGTACTCGACGGGAGGGCCGACACAGATACGCAGTATTTT
CASGLVLDGRADTDTQYF
>TRBV7-8|.|.|TRBJ2-1
TGTGCCAGCAACCAGGGTCGGAACAATGAGCAGTTCTTC
CASNQGRNNEQFF
>TRBV19|TRBD1|.|TRBJ1-2
TGTGCCAGTAGTATGCGAGGGCAGGGGGCGACTTTTCCTGGCTACACCTTC
CASSMRGQGATFPGYTF
>TRBV28|.|few|TRBJ2-3
TGTGCCAGCAGGCCAGGCGTCGATACGCAGTATTTT
CASRPGVDTQYF
>TRBV7-8|.|.|TRBJ2-7
TGTGCCAGCACCCTAGGGGGACCCTACGAGCAGTACTTC
CASTLGGPYEQYF
>TRBV5-1|.|.|TRBJ1-1
TGCGCCAGCAGCTTGGCGGGTGAAGCTTTCTTT
CASSLAGEAFF
>TRBV5-6|.|.|TRBJ1-1
TGTGCCAGCAGCTTGGCTTTTCCCGGGTCAGGGACTGAAGCTTTCTTT
CASSLAFPGSGTEAFF
>TRBV29-1|TRBD2|few|TRBJ2-7
TGCAGCGTTTCGCGGGGGGGGTATGACGAGCAGTACTTC
CSVSRGGYDEQYF
>TRBV7-9|.|.|TRBJ1-6
TGTGCCAGCAGCTTCCCAGGGAATAATTCACCCCTCCACTTT
CASSFPGNNSPLHF
>TRBV5-8|.|few|TRBJ2-1
TGTGCCAGCAGCTTGCTCCTCACGGTGGAGGCGGGCTACAATGAGCAGTTCTTC
CASSLLLTVEAGYNEQFF
>TRBV29-1|TRBD1|.|TRBJ1-1
TGCAGCGTGGCGACAGGGTTGACTGAAGCTTTCTTT
CSVATGLTEAFF
>TRBV5-1|.|.|TRBJ2-5
TGCGCCAGCAGCTTGGTCGCCAGGGCAGGAGAGACCCAGTACTTC
CASSLVARAGETQYF
>TRBV6-5|.|.|TRBJ2-7
TGTGCCAGCAGTTACTCCCCGCGGGGAGCCTACGAGCAGTACTTC
CASSYSPRGAYEQYF